This TCR beta chain was profiled in a study of CD8 T cells in ankylosing spondylitis. Overall study results and limits: Disease-linked clones had a CD8+ phenotype and relatively low frequency in peripheral blood. A TCR beta motif of about eight highly homologous variants seemed to mark ankylosing spondylitis blood.

TCRdb used MiXCR to reprocess the 5' RACE reads, holding one entry per CDR3 protein. The table lists roughly 400,000 distinct CDR3 sequences, more than 20% of them singletons. Germline values: CDR1 SGHVS, CDR2 FNYEAQ. V was cut by 5 bases and J by 2 bases, with 13 bases left in between. This CDR3 has 14 residues. Of note for this clonotype: Antigen specificity is unknown.

This sequence was found in a male donor with ankylosing spondylitis. The rearrangement links TRBV7-6 to TRBJ2-7; perhaps TRBD1 as D (5 bases). The sample consisted of blood, either unsorted or a sorted T cell fraction (not recorded which). The DNA for the CDR3 is TGTGCCAGCAGCCCTAAGACAGACACCTACGAGCAGTACTTC. It encodes CASSPKTDTYEQYF.